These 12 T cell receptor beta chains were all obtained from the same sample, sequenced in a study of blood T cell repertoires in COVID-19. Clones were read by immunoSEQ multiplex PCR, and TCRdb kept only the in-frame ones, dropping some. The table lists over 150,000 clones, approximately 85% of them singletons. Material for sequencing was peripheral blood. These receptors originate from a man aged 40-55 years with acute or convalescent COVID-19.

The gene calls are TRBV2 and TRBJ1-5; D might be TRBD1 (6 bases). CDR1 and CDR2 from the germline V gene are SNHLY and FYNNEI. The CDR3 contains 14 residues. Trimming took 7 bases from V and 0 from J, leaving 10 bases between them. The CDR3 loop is CASKSGVSNQPQHF. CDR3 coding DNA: TGTGCCAGCAAGTCAGGGGTTAGCAATCAGCCCCAGCATTTT.

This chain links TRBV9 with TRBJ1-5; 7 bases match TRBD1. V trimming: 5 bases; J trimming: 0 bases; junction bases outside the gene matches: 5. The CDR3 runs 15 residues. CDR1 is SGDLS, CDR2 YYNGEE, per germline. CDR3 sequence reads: CASSETGNSNQPQHF. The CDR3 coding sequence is TGTGCCAGCAGTGAGACAGGGAATAGCAATCAGCCCCAGCATTTT.

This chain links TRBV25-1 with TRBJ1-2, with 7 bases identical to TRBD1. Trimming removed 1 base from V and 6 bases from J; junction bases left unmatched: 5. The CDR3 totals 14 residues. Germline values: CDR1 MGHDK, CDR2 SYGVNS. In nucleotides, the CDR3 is TGTGCCAGCAGTGAATTGGGACAGACTGATGGCTACACCTTC. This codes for CASSELGQTDGYTF.

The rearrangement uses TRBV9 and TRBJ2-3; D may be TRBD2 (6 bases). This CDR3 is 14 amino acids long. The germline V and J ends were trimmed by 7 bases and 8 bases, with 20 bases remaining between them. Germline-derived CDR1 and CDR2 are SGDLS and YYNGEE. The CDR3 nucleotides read TGTGCCAGCGCGGAGGGCCCCCCATGGGGTACGCAGTATTTT. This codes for CASAEGPPWGTQYF.

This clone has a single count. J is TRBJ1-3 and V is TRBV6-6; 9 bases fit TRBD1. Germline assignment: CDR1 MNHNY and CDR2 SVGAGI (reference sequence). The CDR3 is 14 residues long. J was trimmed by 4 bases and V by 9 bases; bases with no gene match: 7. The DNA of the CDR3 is TGTGCCAGTGGACAGGGGATGCTCGGAAACACCATATATTTT. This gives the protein CASGQGMLGNTIYF.

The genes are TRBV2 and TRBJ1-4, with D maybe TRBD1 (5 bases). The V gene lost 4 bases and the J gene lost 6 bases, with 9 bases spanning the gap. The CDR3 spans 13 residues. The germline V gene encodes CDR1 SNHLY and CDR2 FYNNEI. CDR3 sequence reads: CASSGSGYEKLFF. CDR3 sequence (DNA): TGTGCCAGCAGTGGGTCAGGGTATGAAAAACTGTTTTTT.

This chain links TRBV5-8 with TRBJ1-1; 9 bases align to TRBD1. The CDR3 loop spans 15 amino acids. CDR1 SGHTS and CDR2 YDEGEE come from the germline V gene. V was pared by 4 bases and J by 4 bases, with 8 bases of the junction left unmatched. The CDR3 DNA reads TGTGCCAGCAGCAGTACAGGGGGCAGGGGCACTGAAGCTTTCTTT. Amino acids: CASSSTGGRGTEAFF.

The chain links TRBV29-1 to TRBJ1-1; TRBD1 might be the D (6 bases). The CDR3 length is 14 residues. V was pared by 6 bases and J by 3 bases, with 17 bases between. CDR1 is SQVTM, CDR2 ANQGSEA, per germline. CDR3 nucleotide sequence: TGCAGCGTGTCCGACAGGTTTAGGCACACTGAAGCTTTCTTT. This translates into CSVSDRFRHTEAFF.

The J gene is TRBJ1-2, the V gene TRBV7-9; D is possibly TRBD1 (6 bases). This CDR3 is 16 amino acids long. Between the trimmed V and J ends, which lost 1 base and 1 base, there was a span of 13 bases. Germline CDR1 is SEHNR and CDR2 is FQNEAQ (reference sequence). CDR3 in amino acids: CASSLVGQTLNYGYTF. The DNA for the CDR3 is TGTGCCAGCAGCTTAGTTGGACAGACCCTTAACTATGGCTACACCTTC.

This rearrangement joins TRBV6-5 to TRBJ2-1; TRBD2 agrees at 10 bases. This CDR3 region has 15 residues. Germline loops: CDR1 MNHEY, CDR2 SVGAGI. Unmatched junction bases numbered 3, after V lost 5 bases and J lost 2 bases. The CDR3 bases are TGTGCCAGCAGTCTCAGCGGGGGGGCCTACAATGAGCAGTTCTTC. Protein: CASSLSGGAYNEQFF.

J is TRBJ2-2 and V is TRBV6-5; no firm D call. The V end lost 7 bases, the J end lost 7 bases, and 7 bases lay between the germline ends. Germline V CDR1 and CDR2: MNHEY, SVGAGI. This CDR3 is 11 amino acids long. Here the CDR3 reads CASTRGGELFF. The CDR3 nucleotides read TGTGCCAGCACCCGCGGCGGGGAGCTGTTTTTT.

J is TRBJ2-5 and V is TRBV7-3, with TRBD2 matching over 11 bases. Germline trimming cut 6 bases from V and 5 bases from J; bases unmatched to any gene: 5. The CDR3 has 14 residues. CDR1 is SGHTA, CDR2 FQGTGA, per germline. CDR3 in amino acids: CASSLAGGRETQYF. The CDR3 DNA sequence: TGTGCCAGCAGTCTAGCGGGGGGTAGGGAGACCCAGTACTTC.